Sequencing of this T cell receptor beta chain was carried out in a study of early T cells in non-severe SARS-CoV-2 infection. A single record per CDR3 protein comes from TCRdb applying MiXCR to the 5' RACE reads. The table shows about 56,000 distinct CDR3 sequences, with roughly 12% occurring only once. The CDR3 spans 13 residues. J was trimmed by 13 bases and V by 2 bases; bases with no gene match: 7. CDR1 and CDR2 (germline): LGHDT, YNNKEL (reference sequence). This TCR came from an adult who was a healthcare worker with PCR-confirmed SARS-CoV-2 infection or an uninfected control (not recorded which). The chain has TRBV3-1 and TRBJ2-1; 8 nucleotides agree with TRBD2. Sequenced sample: whole blood. The CDR3 region has the DNA TGTGCCAGCAGCCAACCCCTAGCGGGCCCCCAGTTCTTC. This gives the protein CASSQPLAGPQFF.